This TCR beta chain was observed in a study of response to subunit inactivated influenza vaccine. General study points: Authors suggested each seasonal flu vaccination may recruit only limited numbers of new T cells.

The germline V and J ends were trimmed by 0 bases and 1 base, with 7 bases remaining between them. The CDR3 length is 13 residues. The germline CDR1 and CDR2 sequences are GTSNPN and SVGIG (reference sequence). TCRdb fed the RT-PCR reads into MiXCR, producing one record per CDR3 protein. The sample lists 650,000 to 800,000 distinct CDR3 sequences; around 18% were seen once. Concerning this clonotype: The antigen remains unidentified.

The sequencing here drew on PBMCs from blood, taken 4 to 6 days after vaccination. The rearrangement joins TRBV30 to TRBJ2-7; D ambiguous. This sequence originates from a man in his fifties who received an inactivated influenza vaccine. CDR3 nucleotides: TGTGCCTGGAGTGTGCGATCGTCCTACGAGCAGTACTTC. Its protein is CAWSVRSSYEQYF.